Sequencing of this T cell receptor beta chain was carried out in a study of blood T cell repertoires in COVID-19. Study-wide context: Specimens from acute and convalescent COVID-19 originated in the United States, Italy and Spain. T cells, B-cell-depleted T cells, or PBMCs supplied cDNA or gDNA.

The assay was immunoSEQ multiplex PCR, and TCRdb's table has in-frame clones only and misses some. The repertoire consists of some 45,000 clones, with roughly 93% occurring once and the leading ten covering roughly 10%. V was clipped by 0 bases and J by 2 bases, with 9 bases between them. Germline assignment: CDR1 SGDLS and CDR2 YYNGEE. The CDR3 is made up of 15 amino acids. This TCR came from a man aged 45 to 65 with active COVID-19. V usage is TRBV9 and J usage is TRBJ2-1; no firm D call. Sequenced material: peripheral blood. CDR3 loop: CASSVGLTAYNEQFF. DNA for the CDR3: TGTGCCAGCAGCGTAGGGCTAACAGCCTACAATGAGCAGTTCTTC.